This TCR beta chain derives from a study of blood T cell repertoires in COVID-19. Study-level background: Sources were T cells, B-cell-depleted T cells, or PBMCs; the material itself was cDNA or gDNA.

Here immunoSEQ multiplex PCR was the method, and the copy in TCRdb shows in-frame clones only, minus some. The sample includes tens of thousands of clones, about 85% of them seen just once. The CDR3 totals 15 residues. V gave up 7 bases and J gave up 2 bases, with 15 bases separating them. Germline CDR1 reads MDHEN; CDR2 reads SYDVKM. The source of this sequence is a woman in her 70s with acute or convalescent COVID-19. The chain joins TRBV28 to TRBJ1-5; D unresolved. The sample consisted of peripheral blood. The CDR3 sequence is CASTMMGGGNQPQHF. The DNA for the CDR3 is TGTGCCAGCACTATGATGGGAGGTGGCAATCAGCCCCAGCATTTT.